The rows below give T cell receptor beta chains drawn from one sample of a study of shared clonotypes between healthy human individuals. Profiling relied on immunoSEQ multiplex PCR, and the TCRdb table lists in-frame clones only, not all of them. The table has about 490,000 clones, more than 75% seen once; the top ten hold 12%. Sequenced: PBMCs. Receptor source: a woman in her thirties or forties in good health. Some clones in this sample may be carry-over from other donors' samples. Both conserved end residues are part of each CDR3. A D gene is named only where the DNA matches it firmly. Size values are once, few and many counts, or a class for expanded clones, and some rows have none.

D	J	V	size	DNA	CDR3
NA	TRBJ1-1	TRBV15	NA	TGTGCCACCAGCAGGCTGGGGGGGGTCACTGAAGCTTTCTTT	CATSRLGGVTEAFF
NA	TRBJ1-4	TRBV28	NA	TGTGCCAGCGCTAGAAGAACAACTAATGAAAAACTGTTTTTT	CASARRTTNEKLFF
TRBD1	TRBJ2-3	TRBV5-6	once	TGTGCCAGCAGCCCAAACCCGGGACAGTCCACAGATACGCAGTATTTT	CASSPNPGQSTDTQYF
NA	TRBJ1-1	TRBV6-5	NA	TGTGCCAGCAGTTACTCGAGGGTTCGTGAAGCTTTCTTT	CASSYSRVREAFF
NA	TRBJ1-4	TRBV7-9	many	TGTGCCAGCAGCTTAGAGGTTGGAAAACTGTTTTTT	CASSLEVGKLFF
TRBD2	TRBJ2-7	TRBV11-2	few	TGTGCCAGCAGCCGACTGGCGGGAGGGCCGGGAGAGCAGTACTTC	CASSRLAGGPGEQYF
TRBD1	TRBJ2-5	TRBV12-5	NA	TGTGCTAGTGGTTTAGGCCGACAGGGGGAGACCCAGTACTTC	CASGLGRQGETQYF
TRBD1	TRBJ1-5	TRBV15	NA	TGTGCCACCAGCAGAAGACAGGGTGGTCAGCCCCAGCATTTT	CATSRRQGGQPQHF
NA	TRBJ1-3	TRBV19	NA	TGTGCCAGTAGTACAGAAGGGTCCAGATTCTCTGGAAACACCATATATTTT	CASSTEGSRFSGNTIYF
TRBD2	TRBJ2-1	TRBV29-1	NA	TGCAGCGCCTCCGGGACTAGGGCCGTTGATGAGCAGTTCTTC	CSASGTRAVDEQFF
TRBD2	TRBJ2-3	TRBV7-8	NA	TGTGCCAGCAGCTTATCGCCTAGCGGGAGGTCGGTAGATACGCAGTATTTT	CASSLSPSGRSVDTQYF
NA	TRBJ2-5	TRBV5-1	NA	TGCGCCAGCACCCCCTTTGGGCCAGGGTTAGAGACCCAGTACTTC	CASTPFGPGLETQYF
NA	TRBJ2-6	TRBV4-1	NA	TGCGCCAGCAGCCAAGAAATGAGCTCTGGGGCCAACGTCCTGACTTTC	CASSQEMSSGANVLTF
TRBD2	TRBJ2-7	TRBV27	many	TGTGCCAGCAGTCCGGGACTAGCGGGAGGAATATACGAGCAGTACTTC	CASSPGLAGGIYEQYF